This TCR beta chain came from a study of OX40 agonist ivuxolimab in advanced cancers. A word on this clone: What it recognizes is unknown.

Blood got drawn at baseline, again on cycle 4 day 1, and then on cycle 7 day 1. V was trimmed by 1 base and J by 1 base, leaving 3 bases between them. CDR3 length: 14 residues. CDR1 and CDR2 (germline): SGHNT, YYREEE (reference sequence). Whole-study results and caveats: At 0.1 to 3.0 mg/kg and by week 6, clonal expansion occurred in CD4+ and CD8+ blood T cells. CD8+ T cells were the subset that, on average, had more expanded clones than CD4+.

Measured with immunoSEQ multiplex PCR; TCRdb has only the in-frame clones, and not every one. This table holds approximately 94,000 clones, 75% to 90% found once. The chain carries TRBV5-4 and TRBJ2-6; D remains ambiguous. This sequence was found in an adult with an advanced solid tumor such as melanoma, head and neck, liver or kidney cancer. Sequenced material: CD4+ or CD8+ T cells sorted from blood, taken in a trial of the OX40 agonist ivuxolimab. CDR3 loop: CASSLQSGANVLTF. The CDR3 DNA is TGTGCCAGCAGCTTGCAATCTGGGGCCAACGTCCTGACTTTC.